Listed below are T cell receptor beta chains from one sample, sequenced in a study of blood T cell repertoires in COVID-19. The table came from immunoSEQ multiplex PCR; TCRdb's copy has only in-frame clones and leaves some out. Counted here are around 300,000 clones, around 87% occurring once; the ten biggest clones make up 4%. Sequenced material: peripheral blood. Receptor source: a woman between 45 and 65 years old with active or convalescent COVID-19. Both conserved end residues are part of each CDR3. D genes are given only for firm matches. Only part of the rows carry a size: once, few, many, or a class if the clone is expanded.

D	V	J	size	DNA	CDR3
TRBD1	TRBV7-9	TRBJ2-1	.	TGTGCCAGCAGCGGTTACAGGGGCACGGATGAGCAGTTCTTC	CASSGYRGTDEQFF
.	TRBV10-3	TRBJ2-3	once	TGTGCCATCAGCCCGATTGAAACAAGCACAGATACGCAGTATTTT	CAISPIETSTDTQYF
.	TRBV28	TRBJ2-2	.	TGTGCCAGCAGTTTGAGGAGGAACACCGGGGAGCTGTTTTTT	CASSLRRNTGELFF
.	TRBV6-5	TRBJ1-5	.	TGTGCCAGCAGTTCCCCCGGGGAGGGTAACCAGCCCCAGCATTTT	CASSSPGEGNQPQHF
TRBD1	TRBV18	TRBJ1-3	.	TGTGCCAGCACCCCAGGGGGCTCTGGAAACACCATATATTTT	CASTPGGSGNTIYF
TRBD1	TRBV6-6	TRBJ1-6	.	TGTGCCAGCAGTTATATGGGACAGGGGGATTCACCCCTCCACTTT	CASSYMGQGDSPLHF
.	TRBV5-8	TRBJ1-1	.	TGTGCCAGCAGCTTGGTCCGCGGGGGCCCGTTGAACACTGAAGCTTTCTTT	CASSLVRGGPLNTEAFF
TRBD1	TRBV25-1	TRBJ1-1	.	TGTGCCAGCAGTGCCGCGGGACAGGGGTCTGAAGCTTTCTTT	CASSAAGQGSEAFF
TRBD1	TRBV7-9	TRBJ2-6	.	TGTGCCAGTTGGACAGGGGGCTCTGGGGCCAACGTCCTGACTTTC	CASWTGGSGANVLTF
TRBD2	TRBV9	TRBJ2-2	.	TGTGCCAGCAGCGTAGAAGCCGCTAGCGGCACCGGGGAGCTGTTTTTT	CASSVEAASGTGELFF
.	TRBV2	TRBJ1-1	.	TGTGCCAGCAACCACAGGGCCACTGAAGCTTTCTTT	CASNHRATEAFF
.	TRBV7-8	TRBJ1-2	once	TGTGCCAGCAGCTTAGCGAACAGCTTCACTGGCTACACCTTC	CASSLANSFTGYTF
.	TRBV24-1	TRBJ2-2	once	TGTGCCACCAGTGTGGGAGTGGGCGCCGGGGAGCTGTTTTTT	CATSVGVGAGELFF
.	TRBV21-1	TRBJ1-5	few	TGTGCCAGCAAGGGAAAGGGAGGGGGAGACAATCAGCCCCAGCATTTT	CASKGKGGGDNQPQHF
TRBD2	TRBV30	TRBJ2-1	.	TGTGCCTGGAGTACTAGCGGGTGGGACAATGAGCAGTTCTTC	CAWSTSGWDNEQFF
.	TRBV25-1	TRBJ1-2	.	TGTGCCAGCAGTGAGCAGGGCTATGGCTACACCTTC	CASSEQGYGYTF
.	TRBV7-4	TRBJ2-7	.	TGTGCCAGCAGCCCCCGGTGGGGGGTCTACGAGCAGTACTTC	CASSPRWGVYEQYF